The rows below give T cell receptor beta chains drawn from one sample of a study of PD-L1 blockade in urothelial cancer. Clones were sequenced by immunoSEQ multiplex PCR, and TCRdb holds only the in-frame ones, with some missing. The data show 70,000 to 95,000 clones, with about 89% seen just once and about 1% held by the top ten. The starting material was PBMCs, obtained around atezolizumab (anti-PD-L1) treatment. The receptors derive from a woman of 80 years or more with urothelial cancer. The CDR3 runs from the conserved cysteine through the conserved F or W. The order of the fields is J gene, clone size, D gene, V gene, CDR3 protein, CDR3 DNA. D genes are given only for firm matches. Size is omitted from some rows. Given values are once, few, many or a class for expanded clones.

TRBJ2-5 - - TRBV28 CASSLLAGRETQYF TGTGCCAGCAGTTTATTAGCAGGGCGAGAGACCCAGTACTTC
TRBJ2-1 once TRBD2 TRBV4-1 CASSLGTSINEQFF TGCGCCAGCAGCCTCGGGACTAGCATCAATGAGCAGTTCTTC
TRBJ2-3 - - TRBV28 CASSKTGLTQYF TGTGCCAGCAGCAAAACAGGGCTTACGCAGTATTTT
TRBJ2-5 - TRBD1 TRBV19 CASSITGGAETQYF TGTGCCAGTAGTATAACAGGGGGCGCGGAGACCCAGTACTTC
TRBJ2-1 once - TRBV9 CASSAGSGNYNEQFF TGTGCCAGCAGCGCCGGTTCGGGTAACTACAATGAGCAGTTCTTC
TRBJ1-2 - TRBD1 TRBV7-8 CASSGQGDGYTF TGTGCCAGCAGCGGACAGGGAGATGGCTACACCTTC
TRBJ2-3 - TRBD1 TRBV29-1 CSATRQGSTDTQYF TGCAGCGCTACCCGACAGGGAAGCACAGATACGCAGTATTTT
TRBJ1-5 - - TRBV2 CASSVRGPQHF TGTGCCAGCAGTGTCCGAGGGCCCCAGCATTTT
TRBJ2-1 few - TRBV5-4 CASSAEAGEQFF TGTGCCAGCAGTGCGGAGGCGGGTGAGCAGTTCTTC
TRBJ2-1 - TRBD2 TRBV29-1 CSAPKRESSYNEQFF TGCAGCGCTCCGAAGCGGGAGTCCTCCTACAATGAGCAGTTCTTC
TRBJ1-4 - - TRBV11-2 CASSLDRRTNEKLFF TGTGCCAGCAGCTTAGACAGAAGAACTAATGAAAAACTGTTTTTT
TRBJ2-7 - TRBD2 TRBV28 CASSSGRATEQYF TGTGCCAGCAGTAGCGGGAGGGCCACCGAGCAGTACTTC
TRBJ2-2 - TRBD2 TRBV9 CASSVGVAGANTGELFF TGTGCCAGCAGCGTGGGGGTAGCGGGAGCCAACACCGGGGAGCTGTTTTTT
TRBJ1-1 once - TRBV7-8 CASSLVFRESTEAFF TGTGCCAGCAGCTTAGTGTTTAGGGAGAGCACTGAAGCTTTCTTT
TRBJ2-4 - - TRBV28 CASSWGQSIQYF TGTGCCAGCAGTTGGGGGCAAAGCATTCAGTACTTC
TRBJ1-1 - - TRBV10-1 CASSERVHSEAFF TGCGCCAGCAGTGAGAGAGTCCACAGTGAAGCTTTCTTT
TRBJ1-4 - - TRBV7-3 CASSLIQGKKLFF TGTGCCAGCAGCTTAATTCAGGGAAAAAAACTGTTTTTT
TRBJ2-1 few - TRBV4-2 CASSQGNREPTYNEQFF TGTGCCAGCAGCCAAGGAAATCGGGAGCCCACCTACAATGAGCAGTTCTTC
TRBJ2-3 once - TRBV19 CASSARDSDTQYF TGTGCCAGTAGTGCCCGGGACTCAGATACGCAGTATTTT
TRBJ2-7 - TRBD1 TRBV11-2 CASSLDLGQGAYEQYF TGTGCCAGCAGCTTAGATTTAGGACAGGGGGCCTACGAGCAGTACTTC
TRBJ2-1 - - TRBV5-1 CASSLGGNEQFF TGCGCCAGCAGCTTGGGAGGGAATGAGCAGTTCTTC
TRBJ1-4 - - TRBV6-1 CASSRSTLNEKLFF TGTGCCAGCAGTCGGAGCACCTTAAATGAAAAACTGTTTTTT
TRBJ1-4 - TRBD1 TRBV9 CASSLGQLDNEKLFF TGTGCCAGCAGCCTGGGACAGCTCGATAATGAAAAACTGTTTTTT
TRBJ2-1 once TRBD1 TRBV27 CASTLKTGTLLNEQFF TGTGCCAGCACCTTAAAGACAGGGACCCTGTTGAATGAGCAGTTCTTC
TRBJ2-1 - TRBD2 TRBV27 CASSRDPGLAENEQFF TGTGCCAGCAGCCGGGATCCGGGACTAGCGGAAAATGAGCAGTTCTTC
TRBJ2-3 - TRBD2 TRBV19 CASSPLGFSGSRADTQYF TGTGCCAGTAGTCCCCTGGGGTTTAGCGGGAGTCGCGCAGATACGCAATATTTT
TRBJ2-1 - - TRBV14 CASSRPGGYNEQFF TGTGCCAGCAGCCGTCCTGGCGGCTACAATGAGCAGTTCTTC
TRBJ2-3 - - TRBV10-2 CASSERGDTQYF TGCGCCAGCAGTGAGAGGGGAGATACGCAGTATTTT
TRBJ1-1 - - TRBV11-2 CASSLDPPAEAFF TGTGCCAGCAGCTTAGATCCCCCGGCTGAAGCTTTCTTT
TRBJ2-3 - - TRBV6-5 CASSYELGRTDTQYF TGTGCCAGCAGTTACGAGCTAGGCCGCACAGATACGCAGTATTTT
TRBJ2-1 - - TRBV18 CASSPRYSRGEQFF TGTGCCAGCTCACCAAGATATAGCCGGGGTGAGCAGTTCTTC
TRBJ2-7 - TRBD2 TRBV5-4 CASSFSGNFYEQYF TGTGCCAGCAGCTTTAGCGGGAACTTCTACGAGCAGTACTTC
TRBJ2-1 - TRBD2 TRBV19 CATRTSGGYNEQFF TGTGCCACCCGAACTAGCGGGGGCTACAATGAGCAGTTCTTC
TRBJ2-2 - - TRBV27 CASSYSYSDTNTGELFF TGTGCCAGCAGTTACTCCTACTCCGACACAAACACCGGGGAGCTGTTTTTT
TRBJ2-2 - TRBD1 TRBV5-1 CASSRDSPNGRTGELFF TGCGCCAGCAGCCGGGACAGCCCTAACGGGCGGACCGGGGAGCTGTTTTTT
TRBJ1-3 - TRBD1 TRBV28 CASSRQGTGNTIYF TGTGCCAGCAGCCGACAGGGGACTGGAAACACCATATATTTT
TRBJ2-7 - - TRBV4-2 CASSSFLREEQYF TGTGCCAGCAGCTCTTTTTTACGGGAGGAGCAGTACTTC
TRBJ1-5 - - TRBV28 CASSSYRPQGYMLSDQPQHF TGTGCCAGCAGCTCTTATCGGCCACAGGGATATATGTTATCAGATCAGCCCCAGCATTTT
TRBJ2-1 - TRBD2 TRBV5-1 CASSFTGGSYNEQFF TGCGCCAGCAGCTTCACGGGAGGGTCCTACAATGAGCAGTTCTTC
TRBJ1-2 - - TRBV2 CASSDGRATNYGYTF TGTGCCAGCAGTGATGGCAGGGCTACTAACTATGGCTACACCTTC
TRBJ2-1 few TRBD1 TRBV5-1 CASSLEQGRYNEQFF TGCGCCAGCAGCTTGGAACAGGGGCGCTACAATGAGCAGTTCTTC
TRBJ2-1 - - TRBV7-6 CASSLLWARNEQFF TGTGCCAGCAGCTTACTCTGGGCTCGGAATGAGCAGTTCTTC
TRBJ1-2 - - TRBV9 CASSVGQGMDGYTF TGTGCCAGCAGCGTAGGGCAGGGGATGGATGGCTACACCTTC
TRBJ1-3 - - TRBV9 CASSVRDTQGSGNTIYF TGTGCCAGCAGCGTACGAGACACTCAGGGCTCGGGAAACACCATATATTTT
TRBJ2-7 medium-sized TRBD2 TRBV4-1 CASSQASGNWWQYF TGCGCCAGCAGCCAAGCTAGCGGGAACTGGTGGCAGTACTTC
TRBJ2-7 - - TRBV19 CASSKALDARGYEQYF TGTGCCAGTAGTAAGGCCTTGGACGCCCGAGGGTACGAGCAGTACTTC
TRBJ1-1 - - TRBV7-9 CASGRSTPLDTEAFF TGTGCCAGCGGTCGATCGACTCCCCTGGACACTGAAGCTTTCTTT
TRBJ1-5 - - TRBV6-1 CASSALGGGQPQHF TGTGCCAGCAGTGCCCTGGGGGGGGGACAGCCCCAGCATTTT
TRBJ2-3 - TRBD2 TRBV11-2 CASSLGGRSTDTQYF TGTGCCAGCAGCTTAGGCGGGAGGAGCACAGATACGCAGTATTTT
TRBJ2-5 - - TRBV9 CASSVAPSAKDQETQYF TGTGCCAGCAGCGTAGCCCCTAGCGCCAAAGATCAAGAGACCCAGTACTTC
TRBJ1-2 - TRBD1 TRBV28 CASRQGAFANYGYTF TGTGCCAGCAGACAGGGGGCATTTGCTAACTATGGCTACACCTTC
TRBJ2-1 once TRBD2 TRBV10-1 CASSEPPGLVRDEQFF TGCGCCAGCAGTGAGCCACCGGGACTAGTACGGGATGAGCAGTTCTTC
TRBJ1-2 - - TRBV28 CASSLLDHSNYGYTF TGTGCCAGCAGTTTATTAGATCATAGTAACTATGGCTACACCTTC
TRBJ2-2 once - TRBV18 CASSPSKNTGELFF TGTGCCAGCTCACCATCAAAGAACACCGGGGAGCTGTTTTTT
TRBJ2-5 - - TRBV7-9 CASSLVLARQETQYF TGTGCCAGCAGCTTAGTTCTAGCGCGTCAAGAGACCCAGTACTTC